The next 22 T cell receptor beta chains were all read from a single sample in a study of sequential checkpoint blockade in melanoma. Using immunoSEQ multiplex PCR, the repertoire was profiled, and TCRdb retains in-frame clones only, with some absent. The sample includes more than 9,500 clones, more than 65% of them seen just once. Treatment meaning: randomized to nivolumab then ipilimumab (arm A) or the reverse (arm B). Source: CD8+ T cells sorted from blood (inferred from file names), taken from a patient given nivolumab and ipilimumab in sequence. All receptors come from a human donor with melanoma.

V is TRBV6-5 and J is TRBJ2-6; D is perhaps TRBD1 (6 bases). V shed 4 bases and J shed 3 bases, with 10 bases lying between them. The germline V gene has CDR1 MNHEY and CDR2 SVGAGI. This CDR3 is built from 15 residues. The CDR3 sequence is CASSSQGNGANVLTF. The CDR3 nucleotides read TGTGCCAGCAGTTCACAGGGAAATGGGGCCAACGTCCTGACTTTC.

The V gene is TRBV6-8, the J gene TRBJ2-5, with TRBD1 identical over 7 bases. CDR3 length: 15 amino acids. J was trimmed by 5 bases and V by 7 bases; bases with no gene match: 13. Germline V gives CDR1 MNHGY, CDR2 SAAAGT. The CDR3 sequence is CASILQGRGQETQYF. The CDR3 coding sequence is TGTGCCAGCATCTTACAAGGCAGGGGACAGGAGACCCAGTACTTC.

The chain recombines TRBV6-1 with TRBJ1-3; D may be TRBD1 (5 bases). V lost 5 bases, J lost 0 bases, and 11 bases lay in between. The germline CDR1 and CDR2 sequences are MNHNS and SASEGT. The CDR3 length is 15 residues. The chain's CDR3 is CASSLRVSSGNTIYF. DNA of the CDR3: TGTGCCAGCAGTCTCAGGGTCAGCTCTGGAAACACCATATATTTT.

This chain links TRBV7-6 with TRBJ2-7; 9 bases agree with TRBD1. V was pared by 5 bases and J by 2 bases, with 7 bases of the junction left unmatched. Germline V gene lookup returns CDR1 SGHVS and CDR2 FNYEAQ. The CDR3 has 15 amino acids. CDR3 bases: TGTGCCAGCAGCCCCCGGGACAGGGTAGCCTACGAGCAGTACTTC. Amino acid sequence: CASSPRDRVAYEQYF.

This clone was counted a few times. One junction end disagrees with the germline gene, perhaps due to a read error. The chain couples TRBV5-6 to TRBJ2-3, with 9 bases matching TRBD2. This CDR3 region has 16 residues. Germline assignment: CDR1 SGHDT and CDR2 YYEEEE. The CDR3 reads CASSLNLRGGTDTQYF. The CDR3, as DNA: TGTGCCAGCAGCTTGAATTTGCGGGGGGGCACTGATACGCAGTATTTT.

This rearrangement joins TRBV30 to TRBJ1-1, with a tentative D call TRBD1 (5 bases). The CDR3 runs to 13 residues. The V end lost 0 bases, the J end lost 7 bases, and 12 bases lay between the germline ends. The germline CDR1 and CDR2 sequences are GTSNPN and SVGIG (reference sequence). The CDR3 reads CAWSVDNNYEAFF. The CDR3 DNA follows: TGTGCCTGGAGTGTGGACAACAACTATGAAGCTTTCTTT. Full variable domain (rest looked up from reference TRBV30 and TRBJ1-1): SQTIHQWPATLVQPVGSPLSLECTVEGTSNPNLYWYRQAAGRGLQLLFYSVGIGQISSEVPQNLSASRPQDRQFILSSKKLLLSDSGFYLCAWSVDNNYEAFFGQGTRLTVV.

V gene TRBV5-6 combines with J gene TRBJ2-1, with D maybe TRBD2 (6 bases). This CDR3 comprises 12 residues. Germline V gene lookup returns CDR1 SGHDT and CDR2 YYEEEE. The germline V and J ends were trimmed by 4 bases and 7 bases, with 9 bases remaining between them. DNA of the CDR3: TGTGCCAGCAGCGGCCTAGCGAATGAGCAGTTCTTC. This codes for CASSGLANEQFF.

This clone was found a few times. V is TRBV28 and J is TRBJ1-5; D not resolved. Trimming removed 3 bases from V and 9 bases from J, with 12 bases in between. The CDR3 extends over 13 amino acids. The germline gives CDR1 MDHEN, CDR2 SYDVKM. The CDR3 nucleotides read TGTGCCAGCAGTTTGGTGGGAGTTCGGCCCCAGCATTTT. Protein: CASSLVGVRPQHF.

The chain employs TRBV30 and TRBJ1-2; TRBD1 is a possible D gene (6 bases). The V and J ends lost 2 bases and 6 bases respectively, with 16 bases between them. This CDR3 has 14 amino acids. Germline V gene data show CDR1 as GTSNPN and CDR2 as SVGIG (reference sequence). The CDR3 spells CAWSWVGALDGYTF. CDR3 sequence (DNA): TGTGCCTGGAGTTGGGTGGGGGCGCTGGATGGCTACACCTTC.

This chain connects TRBV30 to TRBJ2-7; TRBD2 matches 7 bases. The trim removed 8 bases at V and 6 bases at J, leaving 28 bases unmatched. Germline CDR1 reads GTSNPN; CDR2 reads SVGIG (reference sequence). There are 18 residues in the CDR3. The CDR3 bases are TGTGCCACGAGCACCGGTCAGGGTGAGGTACACCCGGGGGGCGAGCAGTACTTC. This codes for CATSTGQGEVHPGGEQYF. The complete variable domain, with remaining parts taken from reference TRBV30 and TRBJ2-7, reads SQTIHQWPATLVQPVGSPLSLECTVEGTSNPNLYWYRQAAGRGLQLLFYSVGIGQISSEVPQNLSASRPQDRQFILSSKKLLLSDSGFYLCATSTGQGEVHPGGEQYFGPGTRLTVT.

This clone was recorded a few times. The V call is TRBV27, the J call TRBJ2-5, with 8 bases identical to TRBD1. Trimming removed 1 base from V and 5 bases from J; junction bases left unmatched: 6. Germline assignment: CDR1 MNHEY and CDR2 SMNVEV (reference sequence). The CDR3 length is 15 residues. CDR3 DNA sequence: TGTGCCAGCAGTTTATTCGGACAGGGCTTCGAGACCCAGTACTTC. Translation gives CASSLFGQGFETQYF.

Only one count was recorded for this clone. The gene calls are TRBV6-4 and TRBJ2-1; 11 bases are shared with TRBD2. Germline V CDR1 and CDR2: MRHNA, SNTAGT. CDR3 length equals 17 residues. After removal of 2 bases from V and 6 bases from J, the junction contained 9 bases not matched to a gene. CDR3 nucleotide sequence: TGTGCCAGCAGTGACCTAGCGGGAGGAGGACTAGGCAATGAGCAGTTCTTC. The encoded protein is CASSDLAGGGLGNEQFF.

The V and J genes are TRBV7-9 and TRBJ1-2, with TRBD1 as a possible D gene (6 bases). This CDR3 contains 16 residues. Germline V gene lookup returns CDR1 SEHNR and CDR2 FQNEAQ (reference sequence). The V gene lost 3 bases and the J gene lost 6 bases, with 20 bases spanning the gap. The CDR3 protein is CASSFPLLQGFNGYTF. In DNA, the CDR3 is TGTGCCAGCAGCTTTCCGCTTTTACAGGGATTTAATGGCTACACCTTC.

The genes are TRBV11-2 and TRBJ2-7; 11 bases agree with TRBD2. The CDR3 is 15 amino acids. With V trimmed by 3 bases and J by 3 bases, 4 bases remained unmatched. CDR1 is SGHAT and CDR2 is FQNNGV in the germline V gene. The CDR3 DNA is TGTGCCAGCAGCTTGGCTAGCGGGGGGATCTACGAGCAGTACTTC. It specifies CASSLASGGIYEQYF.

This clone turned up a few times. CDR3 region: CASSLIRQGRYGYTF. CDR3 DNA: TGTGCCAGCAGCTTAATCCGGCAGGGAAGATATGGCTACACCTTC. The rearrangement joins TRBV7-9 to TRBJ1-2, with D maybe TRBD1 (5 bases). Trimming removed 2 bases from V and 5 bases from J, with 15 bases in between. The germline gives CDR1 SEHNR, CDR2 FQNEAQ (reference sequence). The length of the CDR3 is 15 residues.

The chain has TRBV27 and TRBJ1-5, with TRBD1 matching 8 bases. J gave up 6 bases and V 2 bases, and 3 bases lay outside the gene matches. Germline V gene data show CDR1 as MNHEY and CDR2 as SMNVEV (reference sequence). CDR3 length: 14 residues. The CDR3, as DNA: TGTGCCAGCAGTTTAGACAGGGGCGCTCAGCCCCAGCATTTT. It is translated as CASSLDRGAQPQHF.

The chain combines TRBV15 with TRBJ1-2, with D unclear. This CDR3 has 13 amino acids. In germline, CDR1 is LNHNV, CDR2 YYDKDF (reference sequence). Trimming left V 1 base short and J 1 base short, with 4 bases between. The CDR3 reads CATSRGNNYGYTF. Here the CDR3 DNA reads TGTGCCACCAGCAGAGGTAATAACTATGGCTACACCTTC.

As for this clone: One end of the junction fails to match germline, which may point to a read error. The sample carries other DNA sequences with the same CDR3. The CDR3, as DNA: TGTGCCAGTAGTGAAAAGAGCGGGGGGGGTACAGATACGCAGTATTTT. It translates to CASSEKSGGGTDTQYF. This rearrangement joins TRBV6-1 to TRBJ2-3; 10 nucleotides match TRBD2. Germline lookup yields CDR1 MNHNS and CDR2 SASEGT. The CDR3 consists of 16 residues.

J is TRBJ1-5 and V is TRBV5-5, with TRBD1 as a possible D gene (6 bases). Germline CDR1 reads SGHKS; CDR2 reads YYEKEE (reference sequence). The CDR3 length is 14 residues. Between the trimmed V and J ends, which lost 4 bases and 8 bases, there was a span of 16 bases. The CDR3 reads CASSPQGRYEPQHF. CDR3 coding DNA: TGTGCCAGCAGCCCACAGGGACGCTATGAGCCCCAGCATTTT. Filled out from reference TRBV5-5 and TRBJ1-5, the complete variable domain reads DAGVTQSPTHLIKTRGQQVTLRCSPISGHKSVSWYQQVLGQGPQFIFQYYEKEERGRGNFPDRFSARQFPNYSSELNVNALLLGDSALYLCASSPQGRYEPQHFGDGTRLSIL.

This chain joins TRBV7-9 and TRBJ2-3; maybe TRBD2 (5 bases). CDR3 size: 15 residues. Trimming took off 7 bases at V and 0 bases at J, with 14 bases between the two ends. Germline V gene sequence: CDR1 SEHNR, CDR2 FQNEAQ (reference sequence). CDR3 in DNA: TGTGCCAGCACCCCGGCCGGGATTAGCACAGATACGCAGTATTTT. It translates to CASTPAGISTDTQYF.

This clone is labeled medium-sized (0.01 to 0.1%). The V call is TRBV6-1, the J call TRBJ1-5; D call uncertain. Germline assignment: CDR1 MNHNS and CDR2 SASEGT. There are 15 residues in the CDR3. V gave up 0 bases and J gave up 8 bases, with 14 bases separating them. The CDR3 loop is CASSEAGGFEKPQHF. CDR3 DNA: TGTGCCAGCAGTGAAGCTGGAGGATTTGAAAAGCCCCAGCATTTT.

The chain links TRBV4-1 to TRBJ2-3; TRBD2 matches at 7 bases. This CDR3 region has 12 residues. Germline V gene data show CDR1 as MGHRA and CDR2 as YSYEKL. The V segment lost 3 bases and the J segment 9 bases; nucleotides outside the gene matches: 3. CDR3: CASSQSGNTQYF. CDR3 bases: TGCGCCAGCAGCCAGAGCGGGAACACGCAGTATTTT.